This T cell receptor (beta chain) is drawn from a study of OX40 agonist ivuxolimab in advanced cancers. Study-wide background: Hepatocellular carcinoma, melanoma, renal cell or head and neck cancer affected the dose-escalation patients. Study conclusions and caveats: Clonal expansion in partial responders at 0.1-3.0 mg/kg ranked among the lowest.

A word on this clone: Antigen: not known.

Here immunoSEQ multiplex PCR was the method, and the copy in TCRdb shows in-frame clones only, minus some. The sample carries 25,000 to 35,000 clones, 70% to 85% recorded once. The CDR3 extends over 14 amino acids. CDR1 is SGHAT, CDR2 FQNNGV, per germline. V was pared by 0 bases and J by 6 bases, with 5 bases of the junction left unmatched. Sequencing was performed on CD4+ or CD8+ T cells sorted from blood, taken in a trial of the OX40 agonist ivuxolimab. The V and J genes are TRBV11-2 and TRBJ2-7; 7 bases line up with TRBD1. The TCR originated in an adult with an advanced solid tumor such as melanoma, head and neck, liver or kidney cancer. The chain's CDR3 is CASSLDYRGSEQYF. The CDR3 DNA follows: TGTGCCAGCAGCTTAGATTACAGGGGAAGCGAGCAGTACTTC.